The T cell receptor beta chain described here comes from a study of cytomegalovirus exposure and HLA in healthy donors. Regarding the study as a whole: Per a later analysis, 15,000 to 20,000 TCR beta sequences showed association with HLA alleles at 0.05 false discovery rate. Information on immune exposure was restricted to one variable (CMV serostatus). Rarity held for most TCR sequences, but there were some public TCRs that occurred in many donors.

Trimming took off 1 base at V and 0 bases at J, with 7 bases between the two ends. Germline assignment: CDR1 MNHNS and CDR2 SASEGT. The CDR3 loop spans 16 amino acids. As for the donors, each was a healthy bone marrow donor. As for this clone: The antigen remains undetermined.

The PCR had 60 Vbeta and 13 Jbeta primers. TCRdb's table, derived via immunoSEQ multiplex PCR, lists solely in-frame clones and lacks some. The sample totals tens of thousands of clones. This sequence was found in a man between 18 and 35 years old in good health and CMV-seropositive. Source material: PBMCs. This chain links TRBV6-1 with TRBJ2-6; D ambiguous. CDR3 in DNA: TGTGCCAGCAGTGAAGATACGGGCTCTGGGGCCAACGTCCTGACTTTC. The encoded protein is CASSEDTGSGANVLTF.